One and the same sample provided the 22 T cell receptor beta chains below, sequenced in a study of T cell responses to AZD1222 COVID-19 vaccine (dated by TCRdb to the early 2020s). Per the publication, the time point label means: baseline before first vaccination. In the paper's terms, the treatment or condition label means: meningococcal conjugate vaccine given as trial control. The library was prepared using the immunoSEQ multiplex PCR assay. In its TCRdb copy, this immuneACCESS table keeps in-frame sequences only and misses some clones. Where compared with another copy, unresolved V genes explain less than half of these, and the others have no known cause. In all, the sample holds under 150,000 clones, and about 89% of those were seen once. Of the sample, 11% falls within the top ten clones. Specimen: peripheral blood, collected on day 0 of MenACWY control vaccination. Receptors originate from an adult in good health.

The chain links TRBV7-2 to TRBJ2-1, with 12 bases fitting TRBD2. Germline loops: CDR1 SGHTA, CDR2 FQGNSA. V shed 5 bases, J shed 7 bases, and the junction held 3 bases outside the gene matches. The CDR3 contains 14 residues. The CDR3 protein is CASSETSGRNEQFF. CDR3 coding DNA: TGTGCCAGCAGCGAGACTAGCGGGAGAAATGAGCAGTTCTTC.

The chain uses TRBV28 and TRBJ2-1; no clear D. Trimming left V 7 bases short and J 3 bases short, with 7 bases between. Germline loops: CDR1 MDHEN, CDR2 SYDVKM. The CDR3 has 12 residues. In DNA form, the CDR3 reads TGTGCCAGCACTAACTTCTACAATGAGCAGTTCTTC. This codes for CASTNFYNEQFF.

J is TRBJ1-6 and V is TRBV12-3 or TRBV12-4; no clear D gene. V lost 2 bases and J lost 15, with 8 bases in between. The CDR3 is 11 residues long. CDR3 DNA sequence: TGTGCCAGCAGTTTAATGGGCGACCTCCACTTT. It is translated as CASSLMGDLHF.

The chain is built from TRBV13 and TRBJ1-1; 8 positions match TRBD1. CDR1 and CDR2 (germline): PRHDT, FYEKMQ (reference sequence). J gave up 5 bases and V 0 bases, and 2 bases lay outside the gene matches. The CDR3 sequence is 14 residues long. CDR3 amino acids: CASSLGRGRTEAFF. CDR3 nucleotide sequence: TGTGCCAGCAGCTTAGGCAGGGGGCGAACTGAAGCTTTCTTT.

The gene calls are TRBV4-1 and TRBJ1-1; D not certain. This CDR3 comprises 13 residues. Trimming cost V 4 bases and J 1 base, with 7 bases left between them. The germline V gene has CDR1 MGHRA and CDR2 YSYEKL. The CDR3 loop reads CASSLEENTEAFF. CDR3 DNA sequence: TGCGCCAGCAGCCTCGAGGAGAACACTGAAGCTTTCTTT.

This chain connects TRBV2 to TRBJ1-2; D gene uncertain. Germline V gene data show CDR1 as SNHLY and CDR2 as FYNNEI. The CDR3 is made up of 13 amino acids. The germline V and J ends were trimmed by 2 bases and 1 base, with 5 bases remaining between them. The CDR3 spells CASSENSNYGYTF. The CDR3 DNA reads TGTGCCAGCAGTGAAAACAGTAACTATGGCTACACCTTC.

This clone was seen just once. The chain carries TRBV5-1 and TRBJ2-3, with D maybe TRBD2 (6 bases). The CDR3 is 13 amino acids. Trimming took 4 bases from V and 5 from J, leaving 11 bases between them. Germline V CDR1 and CDR2: SGHRS, YFSETQ. This chain's CDR3 is CASSAGSLDTQYF. CDR3 sequence (DNA): TGCGCCAGCAGCGCGGGGAGTTTAGATACGCAGTATTTT.

This sequence joins TRBV7-3 and TRBJ2-3; possibly TRBD2 for D (7 bases). The CDR3 length is 14 residues. CDR1 and CDR2 from the germline V gene are SGHTA and FQGTGA. V dropped 8 bases and J dropped 2 bases, with 14 bases sitting between them. The CDR3 is CASRRGGNTDTQYF. CDR3 coding DNA: TGTGCCAGCCGGAGGGGGGGCAACACAGATACGCAGTATTTT.

The CDR3 protein is CAWRGLAGDTDTQYF. Here the CDR3 DNA reads TGTGCCTGGAGAGGTCTAGCGGGGGACACAGATACGCAGTATTTT. The chain links TRBV30 to TRBJ2-3, with TRBD2 matching over 10 bases. Looked up from germline, CDR1 is GTSNPN and CDR2 is SVGIG (reference sequence). V lost 3 bases and J lost 2; bases outside the gene matches: 5. The CDR3 has 15 residues.

The rearrangement links TRBV5-6 to TRBJ2-5, with 11 bases fitting TRBD2. This CDR3 is 17 amino acids long. J gave up 1 base and V 0 bases, and 5 bases lay outside the gene matches. Per the germline V gene, CDR1 is SGHDT and CDR2 is YYEEEE. The DNA of the CDR3 is TGTGCCAGCAGCTTGGTCGTAGCGGGAGGGCCCCAAGAGACCCAGTACTTC. As protein: CASSLVVAGGPQETQYF.

CDR3 coding DNA: TGTGCCAGCAGCATCACAGGGGAGGCAAGCGGCTACAATGAGCAGTTCTTC. It codes for CASSITGEASGYNEQFF. The chain recombines TRBV7-9 with TRBJ2-1; tentatively, D is TRBD1 (7 bases). The CDR3 has 17 residues. V dropped 5 bases and J dropped 3 bases, with 20 bases sitting between them. Germline V gene lookup returns CDR1 SEHNR and CDR2 FQNEAQ (reference sequence).

The V and J genes are TRBV5-3 and TRBJ1-5; D is unresolved. Being an ORF, TRBV5-3 has a function that is uncertain. CDR3 size: 14 residues. Trimming took 0 bases from V and 0 from J, leaving 4 bases between them. CDR3 DNA sequence: TGTGCCAGAAGCTTGGGAAATAGCAATCAGCCCCAGCATTTT. It translates to CARSLGNSNQPQHF.

V is TRBV3-1 (or the pseudogene TRBV3-2) and J is TRBJ2-2; 13 bases line up with TRBD2. V dropped 3 bases and J dropped 4; count of bases not matched to a gene: 5. CDR3 length: 17 residues. CDR1 is LGHDT, CDR2 YNNKEL, per germline (reference sequence). In DNA form, the CDR3 reads TGTGCCAGCAGCCACGGACTAGCGGGAGTTTCCACCGGGGAGCTGTTTTTT. Translating it yields CASSHGLAGVSTGELFF.

The rearrangement joins TRBV9 to TRBJ1-4; D ambiguous. Looked up from germline, CDR1 is SGDLS and CDR2 is YYNGEE. The CDR3 is 14 amino acids. V was shortened by 2 bases and J by 5 bases, with 10 bases between the two germline ends. The CDR3 is CASSVGRMNEKLFF. In DNA form, the CDR3 reads TGTGCCAGCAGCGTCGGACGTATGAATGAAAAACTGTTTTTT.

The rearrangement uses TRBV29-1 and TRBJ2-3; no definite D call. This CDR3 is 12 amino acids long. Trimming took 4 bases from V and 1 from J, leaving 6 bases between them. Germline lookup yields CDR1 SQVTM and CDR2 ANQGSEA. The CDR3 DNA reads as TGCAGCGTTGGACACGGCACAGATACGCAGTATTTT. Its translation: CSVGHGTDTQYF.

The chain combines TRBV11-2 with TRBJ2-1; D possibly corresponds to TRBD1 (6 bases). CDR3 length equals 15 residues. The germline V and J ends were trimmed by 5 bases and 10 bases, with 21 bases remaining between them. The V gene's germline CDR1 is SGHAT and CDR2 FQNNGV. This CDR3 reads CASSIFWGQGNEQFF. CDR3 in DNA: TGTGCCAGCAGCATTTTTTGGGGGCAGGGGAACGAGCAGTTCTTC. Full variable domain (missing parts from reference TRBV11-2 and TRBJ2-1): EAGVAQSPRYKIIEKRQSVAFWCNPISGHATLYWYQQILGQGPKLLIQFQNNGVVDDSQLPKDRFSAERLKGVDSTLKIQPAKLEDSAVYLCASSIFWGQGNEQFFGPGTRLTVL.

V gene TRBV7-2 combines with J gene TRBJ2-3, with 8 bases lining up with TRBD2. The CDR3 loop spans 16 amino acids. CDR1 and CDR2 from the germline V gene are SGHTA and FQGNSA. V gave up 5 bases and J gave up 4 bases; unmatched junction bases: 11. CDR3 amino acids: CASSPGGGRAPDTQYF. The CDR3 DNA reads as TGTGCCAGCAGCCCGGGAGGGGGGAGGGCCCCAGATACGCAGTATTTT.

This rearrangement joins TRBV19 to TRBJ2-1; a possible D gene is TRBD2 (6 bases). V gave up 7 bases and J gave up 2 bases, with 21 bases separating them. This CDR3 has 17 amino acids. Per the germline V gene, CDR1 is LNHDA and CDR2 is SQIVND (reference sequence). CDR3 nucleotide sequence: TGTGCCAGTACCCCGGGACTGCGCTCTGGGCCCTACAATGAGCAGTTCTTC. Residues: CASTPGLRSGPYNEQFF.

This clone qualifies as medium-sized (0.01 to 0.1%). This chain uses TRBV9 with TRBJ1-4, with 7 bases matching TRBD1. The germline V gene encodes CDR1 SGDLS and CDR2 YYNGEE. V trimming: 4 bases; J trimming: 5 bases; junction bases outside the gene matches: 8. The CDR3 consists of 15 residues. CDR3 DNA sequence: TGTGCCAGCAGCCAAACAGACAGGGACAATGAAAAACTGTTTTTT. It encodes CASSQTDRDNEKLFF.

This sequence joins TRBV27 and TRBJ2-1; D may correspond to TRBD1 or TRBD2 (5 bases each). Germline loops: CDR1 MNHEY, CDR2 SMNVEV (reference sequence). This CDR3 contains 12 residues. V was trimmed by 6 bases and J by 11 bases, leaving 14 bases between them. CDR3 bases: TGTGCCAGCAGACTCTCCCCGGGACAGCAGTTCTTC. This translates into CASRLSPGQQFF.

This chain uses TRBV14 with TRBJ2-1; TRBD2 is a possible D gene (6 bases). The germline V and J ends were trimmed by 1 base and 6 bases, with 7 bases remaining between them. The CDR3 is 13 amino acids. The V gene's germline CDR1 is SGHDN and CDR2 FVKESK. In nucleotides, the CDR3 is TGTGCCAGCAGCCAAGGGAGGGCCAATGAGCAGTTCTTC. Its protein product is CASSQGRANEQFF.

This clone showed up just once. The chain has TRBV7-8 and TRBJ1-1, with D maybe TRBD1 (5 bases). V lost 1 base, J lost 1 base, and 10 bases lay in between. The germline V gene has CDR1 SGHVS and CDR2 FQNEAQ. The CDR3 is 15 residues long. Here the CDR3 reads CASSLDSGRNTEAFF. The CDR3, as DNA: TGTGCCAGCAGCTTAGATTCAGGGCGGAACACTGAAGCTTTCTTT.